This TCR beta chain was profiled in a study of T cells in Graves' hyperthyroidism and ophthalmopathy. Study-wide points: Most thyroid clonotypes expanded above 0.001 appeared in blood too.

For this clonotype: Its matching antigen is unknown.

V was shortened by 3 bases and J by 6 bases, with 15 bases between the two germline ends. This CDR3 is 15 amino acids long. The V gene's germline CDR1 is MGHDK and CDR2 SYGVNS. In the ophthalmopathy cohort, Clinical Activity Score was at least 3, NOSPECS grade at least 4, and duration under 3 months. Uncontrolled infection, other autoimmune disease, pregnancy and lactation each barred patients from inclusion. The PBMCs were taken from roughly 10 ml of fresh peripheral blood. The source material, RNA transcripts, was used to amplify TCR beta CDR3 regions. When the TCR CDR3 underwent first-round RT-PCR, the HTBI primer set was used. From the multiplex PCR reads, TCRdb called clonotypes with MiXCR, one entry per CDR3 protein. The sample contains a few hundred thousand distinct CDR3 sequences, 15% to 20% of which appear only once.

This clonotype originated in a woman in her twenties or thirties with Graves' ophthalmopathy. The gene calls are TRBV25-1 and TRBJ2-4, with no clear D. The sample was blood. The chain's CDR3 is CASSEPWVGVNIQYF. CDR3 DNA: TGTGCCAGCAGTGAGCCTTGGGTTGGGGTAAACATTCAGTACTTC. Using reference TRBV25-1 and TRBJ2-4 for the parts outside the CDR3, the full variable domain is EADIYQTPRYLVIGTGKKITLECSQTMGHDKMYWYQQDPGMELHLIHYSYGVNSTEKGDLSSESTVSRIRTEHFPLTLESARPSHTSQYLCASSEPWVGVNIQYFGAGTRLSVL.